These T cell receptor beta chains were read from a single sample in a study of T cells expressing NK-cell markers. For each CDR3 protein, TCRdb gives one entry from its re-call of the 5' RACE reads, without DNA. The table lists hundreds of thousands of distinct CDR3 sequences. The sample comprised blood T cells: a sorted CD56 or NKG2C T cell subset, CD4+ or CD8+ T cells, or bulk PBMC T cells (not recorded which). Source of these receptors: a man aged 18 to 29 in good health. CDR3s include the opening cysteine and the closing phenylalanine or tryptophan.

TRBV20-1	TRBJ2-5	CSAQGGLVKETQYF
TRBV30	TRBJ2-7	CAWSLSGVDEQYF
TRBV6-1	TRBJ2-1	CASRSTGVDNEQFF
TRBV9	TRBJ2-2	CASSSNSWSGELFF
TRBV29-1	TRBJ2-7	CSVGSKTGSYEQYF
TRBV4-3	TRBJ2-3	CASSQGRTGSLRFTDTQYF
TRBV5-5	TRBJ2-7	CASSPGTLIGIQYF
TRBV24-1	TRBJ2-3	CATSGPGSDTQYF
TRBV28	TRBJ2-7	CASSFTPSKRQYF
TRBV6-5	TRBJ1-5	CASSFPGSNQPQHF
TRBV6-6	TRBJ1-5	CASEFGMNQPQHF
TRBV7-9	TRBJ1-1	CASSLVPREKNTEAFF
TRBV18	TRBJ2-7	CASSLWASGGYEQYF
TRBV12-3/TRBV12-4	TRBJ2-3	CASSSPSGSLTDTQYF
TRBV5-1	TRBJ1-1	CASNPTGEYPEAFF
TRBV10-3	TRBJ1-1	CAITGGQGNTEAFF
TRBV12-3/TRBV12-4	TRBJ2-3	CASSPALGGQYF
TRBV11-1	TRBJ1-1	CASSFSISEAFF
TRBV6-5	TRBJ2-1	CASRLIVGQGGNEQFF
TRBV11-3	TRBJ1-1	CASSLRRIRGAFF
TRBV5-6	TRBJ2-1	CASSFGTSEDEQFF
TRBV5-6	TRBJ2-1	CASSPGTRRGDEQFF
TRBV5-6	TRBJ1-5	CASSTGGFSNQPQHF
TRBV9	TRBJ2-7	CASSPQTGQQYF
TRBV7-2	TRBJ2-3	CASSLLLAGSDTQYF
TRBV29-1	TRBJ1-3	CSAGGGDGGNTIYF
TRBV7-8	TRBJ2-7	CASSLPSGTGLYEQYF
TRBV20-1	TRBJ1-1	CSAITQGRNTEAFF
TRBV7-2	TRBJ2-1	CASSLVPRGVSLERHEQFF
TRBV11-2	TRBJ2-1	CASSRGGETSRPYNEQFF
TRBV24-1	TRBJ2-5	CATSDVTSGGETQYF
TRBV6-5	TRBJ2-3	CASSYGRQDTVTQYF
TRBV28	TRBJ1-3	CATLRFSRNSGNTIYF
TRBV6-5	TRBJ2-3	CASHFKTSGSDTQYF
TRBV20-1	TRBJ2-3	CSAPVGGNTDTQYF
TRBV15	TRBJ2-2	CATSRETSGLGELFF
TRBV24-1	TRBJ2-5	CATSDPGTGSKTQYF
TRBV4-2	TRBJ2-3	CASSQETFNTQYF
TRBV13	TRBJ2-3	CASSRRTSGSTDTQYF
TRBV7-7	TRBJ2-1	CASSLGREGYYEQFF
TRBV20-1	TRBJ2-3	CSAIRVAGLLGDTQYF
TRBV7-6	TRBJ2-1	CASSAPPLNEQFF
TRBV28	TRBJ2-7	CASSSLAGVSGEQYF
TRBV7-9	TRBJ2-3	CASGYTWEDTQYF
TRBV15	TRBJ1-5	CATSREKSQPQHF
TRBV30	TRBJ1-5	CAWSQPRYSNQPQHF
TRBV10-2	TRBJ2-3	CASAVGGDADTQYF
TRBV29-1	TRBJ2-7	CSVRTGAHYEQYF
TRBV27	TRBJ2-1	CASGDSYNEQFF
TRBV29-1	TRBJ2-3	CSPARAGANDTQYF
TRBV10-3	TRBJ2-5	CAISESPGSGQYF
TRBV15	TRBJ2-2	CATSRDPDSPNTGELFF
TRBV27	TRBJ2-7	CASSSWTSGGYEQYF
TRBV7-2	TRBJ1-1	CASSSRGGNAFF
TRBV25-1	TRBJ1-2	CASSRTNPTANYGYTF